This T cell receptor beta chain was profiled in a study of T cell changes during pregnancy in multiple sclerosis. TCRdb's copy holds only in-frame clones and misses some; the assay was immunoSEQ multiplex PCR. The data contain around 70,000 clones, approximately 92% of them singletons. This clone occurred a few times. The CDR3 runs 13 residues. Trimming left V 6 bases short and J 7 bases short, with 18 bases between. The germline CDR1 and CDR2 sequences are SQVTM and ANQGSEA. The chain is built from TRBV29-1 and TRBJ1-1; possibly TRBD1 for D (6 bases). The source was peripheral blood, collected in the second trimester of pregnancy. The receptor was derived from a female donor in good health, enrolled as a control in a pregnancy study. The CDR3 loop reads CSVHQTGSGEAFF. CDR3 nucleotides: TGCAGCGTCCACCAGACAGGCTCGGGTGAAGCTTTCTTT.